This TCR beta chain was captured by sequencing in a study of CD8 T cells in ankylosing spondylitis. TCRdb re-called the 5' RACE reads through MiXCR, storing one row per CDR3 protein. The sample shows 350,000 to 400,000 distinct CDR3 sequences, around 20% of them seen only once. General observations from the study: A CD8+ phenotype characterized the disease-linked clones, which were relatively rare in peripheral blood.

The CDR3 is 13 residues long. With 3 bases removed from V and 7 bases from J, the gap between germline ends came to 10 bases. This clonotype was recorded at least ten times. The antigen is not known. The chain combines TRBV12-3 or TRBV12-4 with TRBJ2-1; no firm D call. Sequenced material: blood, either unsorted or a sorted T cell fraction (not recorded which). The receptor was derived from a male donor with ankylosing spondylitis or in good health (not recorded which). CDR3 sequence: CASSLGSENEQFF. CDR3 bases: TGTGCCAGCAGTTTGGGCTCTGAGAATGAGCAGTTCTTC.